Listed here are 7 T cell receptor beta chains from one sample, sequenced in a study of blood T cell repertoires in COVID-19. TCRdb keeps only in-frame clones here, not all; method: immunoSEQ multiplex PCR. The repertoire holds some 78,000 clones, with just over 85% as singletons. The specimen sequenced was peripheral blood. These receptors all stem from a man in his forties or fifties with active or convalescent COVID-19.

The V and J genes are TRBV4-3 and TRBJ1-5; D is uncertain. CDR3 length: 15 residues. V lost 0 bases and J lost 4, with 10 bases in between. Germline CDR1 and CDR2: LGHNA and YSLEER. In nucleotides, the CDR3 is TGCGCCAGCAGCCAAGACACGGCCGGGAATCAGCCCCAGCATTTT. It encodes CASSQDTAGNQPQHF.

This clone was seen only a few times. The chain links TRBV5-1 to TRBJ2-7, with a tentative D call TRBD1 (7 bases). This CDR3 comprises 14 residues. Germline assignment: CDR1 SGHRS and CDR2 YFSETQ. Trimming stripped 5 bases from V and 2 bases from J, with 14 bases between. CDR3 bases: TGCGCCAGCAGGGCGGGGACAGCTACCTACGAGCAGTACTTC. Translated, it gives CASRAGTATYEQYF. The full variable domain, with the rest looked up from reference TRBV5-1 and TRBJ2-7, is KAGVTQTPRYLIKTRGQQVTLSCSPISGHRSVSWYQQTPGQGLQFLFEYFSETQRNKGNFPGRFSGRQFSNSRSEMNVSTLELGDSALYLCASRAGTATYEQYFGPGTRLTVT.

The chain couples TRBV11-2 to TRBJ1-1; TRBD1 might be the D (5 bases). Germline V gene sequence: CDR1 SGHAT, CDR2 FQNNGV. This CDR3 is 14 amino acids long. V was cut by 1 base and J by 6 bases, with 12 bases left in between. The CDR3 DNA sequence: TGTGCCAGCAGCTTAGCTGGGGCGGGACCTGAAGCTTTCTTT. Translated: CASSLAGAGPEAFF.

This clone has a single count. The chain is built from TRBV28 and TRBJ2-7; 8 nucleotides agree with TRBD1. This CDR3 is 15 amino acids long. V was clipped by 5 bases and J by 6 bases; unmatched bases: 12. The V gene's germline CDR1 is MDHEN and CDR2 SYDVKM. DNA for the CDR3: TGTGCCAGCAGTCCTCCCGGGACAGGAAAGGGCGAGCAGTACTTC. Its protein is CASSPPGTGKGEQYF.

The rearrangement links TRBV29-1 to TRBJ2-3; 10 nucleotides agree with TRBD2. This CDR3 contains 14 residues. J lost 0 bases, V lost 7 bases, and 4 bases had no gene match. Germline V CDR1 and CDR2: SQVTM, ANQGSEA. Here the CDR3 reads CSAQTSGSTDTQYF. In DNA, the CDR3 is TGCAGCGCACAGACTAGCGGGAGCACAGATACGCAGTATTTT.

In its sample, this clone was seen a few times. The chain has TRBV5-1 and TRBJ1-1; D is undetermined. Trimming removed 5 bases from V and 0 bases from J, with 8 bases in between. CDR3 length equals 13 residues. Looked up from germline, CDR1 is SGHRS and CDR2 is YFSETQ. Here the CDR3 reads CASRETLNTEAFF. CDR3 nucleotide sequence: TGCGCCAGCAGGGAGACCTTGAACACTGAAGCTTTCTTT.

The J gene is TRBJ2-2, the V gene TRBV23-1; 9 nucleotides agree with TRBD1. TRBV23-1 counts as an open reading frame of uncertain function. V shed 4 bases, J shed 3 bases, and the junction held 9 bases outside the gene matches. The CDR3 consists of 17 residues. Here the CDR3 reads CASSLTRTGEDTGELFF. CDR3 nucleotides: TGCGCCAGCAGTCTAACCCGGACAGGGGAGGACACCGGGGAGCTGTTTTTT.